The 10 T cell receptor beta chains below all came from one sample that was sequenced in a study of CD8 T cells in ankylosing spondylitis. Overall study findings and caveats: A TCR beta motif made of about eight highly homologous variants seemed typical of ankylosing spondylitis blood.

TCRdb independently ran MiXCR on the 5' RACE reads; one entry per CDR3 protein. The data show around 430,000 distinct CDR3 sequences, approximately 17% seen once. Their recognized antigens are unknown. The specimen was blood, either unsorted or a sorted T cell fraction (not recorded which). The source is a male donor with ankylosing spondylitis.

This sequence joins TRBV20-1 and TRBJ2-7, with 9 bases aligning to TRBD2. V lost 6 bases and J lost 7; bases outside the gene matches: 13. CDR1 and CDR2 (germline): DFQATT, SNEGSKA (reference sequence). The CDR3 is 14 residues long. The CDR3, as DNA: TGCAGTGCGAGTAGCGGGAGCTCAGCATCAGAGCAGTACTTC. Translated, it gives CSASSGSSASEQYF.

CDR3 sequence: CASSAQASYTF. CDR3 sequence (DNA): TGTGCCAGCAGCGCGCAGGCGAGCTACACCTTC. V usage is TRBV9 and J usage is TRBJ1-2; no firm D call. The V and J ends lost 3 bases and 9 bases respectively, with 9 bases between them. The CDR3 totals 11 residues. Germline V gene lookup returns CDR1 SGDLS and CDR2 YYNGEE.

Only a few counts were recorded for this clonotype. This chain links TRBV7-6 with TRBJ1-3, with D possibly matching TRBD1 (5 bases). The germline V and J ends were trimmed by 5 bases and 4 bases, with 15 bases remaining between them. The length of the CDR3 is 15 residues. In germline, CDR1 is SGHVS, CDR2 FNYEAQ. The CDR3 loop reads CASSPTWGGGNTIYF. DNA of the CDR3: TGTGCCAGCAGCCCCACGTGGGGGGGGGGAAACACCATATATTTT.

This chain joins TRBV5-1 and TRBJ1-1, with D possibly TRBD1 on 5 matching bases. The CDR3 is 17 amino acids. Germline V CDR1 and CDR2: SGHRS, YFSETQ. Trimming stripped 4 bases from V and 1 base from J, with 20 bases between. The CDR3 DNA reads TGCGCCAGCAGCCCACTGCCCGGACATTTAAGGAACACTGAAGCTTTCTTT. It codes for CASSPLPGHLRNTEAFF.

Many counts were recorded for this clonotype. The genes are TRBV29-1 and TRBJ2-5, with 7 bases aligning to TRBD2. The CDR3 has 14 amino acids. The germline CDR1 and CDR2 sequences are SQVTM and ANQGSEA. The ends lost 4 bases at V and 4 bases at J; junction bases unmatched: 9. CDR3 sequence: CSVVGGPVGETQYF. In DNA, the CDR3 is TGCAGCGTTGTGGGAGGGCCGGTGGGAGAGACCCAGTACTTC. Filled out from reference TRBV29-1 and TRBJ2-5, the complete variable domain reads SAVISQKPSRDICQRGTSLTIQCQVDSQVTMMFWYRQQPGQSLTLIATANQGSEATYESGFVIDKFPISRPNLTFSTLTVSNMSPEDSSIYLCSVVGGPVGETQYFGPGTRLLVL.

This clonotype was observed a handful of times. The chain employs TRBV7-3 and TRBJ1-5; TRBD1 agrees at 11 bases. The CDR3 extends over 15 amino acids. The V gene's germline CDR1 is SGHTA and CDR2 FQGTGA. Unmatched junction bases numbered 5, after V lost 5 bases and J lost 5 bases. The chain's CDR3 is CASSRTGGRDQPQHF. Here the CDR3 DNA reads TGTGCCAGCAGCCGGACAGGGGGCCGAGATCAGCCCCAGCATTTT.

The table lists this clonotype with a few counts. This chain connects TRBV14 to TRBJ2-5, with a tentative D call TRBD2 (6 bases). CDR1 SGHDN and CDR2 FVKESK come from the germline V gene. V was pared by 3 bases and J by 4 bases, with 15 bases between. The CDR3 runs 15 residues. The CDR3 loop reads CASSQLGTSRETQYF. CDR3 nucleotides: TGTGCCAGCAGCCAGCTAGGGACTTCAAGAGAGACCCAGTACTTC.

In its sample, this clonotype was seen a few times. The chain uses TRBV6-1 and TRBJ1-6, with D unresolved. CDR1 is MNHNS, CDR2 SASEGT, per germline. Trimming removed 0 bases at V and 10 bases at J, with 16 bases between. The CDR3 loop spans 16 amino acids. The CDR3 region is CASSEARYGRESPLHF. The CDR3, as DNA: TGTGCCAGCAGTGAAGCGCGGTACGGAAGGGAGTCACCCCTCCACTTT.

In this sample, this clonotype turned up a few times. The chain links TRBV11-2 to TRBJ1-2; TRBD1 agrees at 7 bases. With V trimmed by 5 bases and J by 6 bases, 3 bases remained unmatched. Germline assignment: CDR1 SGHAT and CDR2 FQNNGV. The CDR3 has 12 amino acids. CDR3 sequence: CASSRDRDGYTF. DNA for the CDR3: TGTGCCAGCAGCCGAGACAGGGATGGCTACACCTTC.

The chain uses TRBV20-1 and TRBJ1-6; D gene ambiguous. The CDR3 runs 13 residues. V was pared by 4 bases and J by 7 bases, with 11 bases between. Germline loops: CDR1 DFQATT, CDR2 SNEGSKA (reference sequence). DNA of the CDR3: TGCAGTGCTACCCGCCCTCCGAATTCACCCCTCCACTTT. Its protein product is CSATRPPNSPLHF.